This TCR beta chain was sequenced in a study of T cells in Graves' hyperthyroidism and ophthalmopathy. This clonotype has ten or more counts. It was RNA transcripts that yielded the amplified TCR beta CDR3 regions. The study used the HTBI primer set for a first-round RT-PCR of the TCR CDR3. TCRdb recomputed calls from the multiplex PCR reads with MiXCR, one row per CDR3 protein. The table lists 500,000 to 600,000 distinct CDR3 sequences, about 43% of them singletons. Material: peripheral blood or thyroid tissue (not recorded which). This receptor was obtained from an adult woman with Graves' disease, either hyperthyroidism or ophthalmopathy (not recorded which).

The CDR3 DNA sequence: TGTGCCACCAGTGATTTGGACAGGGATGGCTACACCTTC. Translated: CATSDLDRDGYTF. The chain combines TRBV24-1 with TRBJ1-2; 7 bases fit TRBD1. This CDR3 is built from 13 residues. J gave up 6 bases and V 0 bases, and 0 bases lay outside the gene matches. Per the germline V gene, CDR1 is KGHDR and CDR2 is SFDVKD.